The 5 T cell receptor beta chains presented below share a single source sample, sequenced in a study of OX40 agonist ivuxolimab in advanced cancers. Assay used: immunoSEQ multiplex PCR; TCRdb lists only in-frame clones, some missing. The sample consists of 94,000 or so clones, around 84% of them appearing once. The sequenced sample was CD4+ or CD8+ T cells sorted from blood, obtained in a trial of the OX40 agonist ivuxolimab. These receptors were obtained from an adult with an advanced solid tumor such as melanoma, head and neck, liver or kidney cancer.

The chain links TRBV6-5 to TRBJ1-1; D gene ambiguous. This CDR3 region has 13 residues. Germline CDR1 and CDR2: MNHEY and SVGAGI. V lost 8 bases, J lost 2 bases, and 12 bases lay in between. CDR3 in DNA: TGTGCCAGCCAATCTTCCGGCAACACTGAAGCTTTCTTT. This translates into CASQSSGNTEAFF.

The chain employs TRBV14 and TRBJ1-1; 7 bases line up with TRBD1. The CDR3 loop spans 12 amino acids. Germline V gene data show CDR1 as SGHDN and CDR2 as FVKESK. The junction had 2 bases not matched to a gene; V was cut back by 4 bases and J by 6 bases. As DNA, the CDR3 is TGTGCCAGCAGCCCCCAGGGGGCTGAAGCTTTCTTT. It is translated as CASSPQGAEAFF.

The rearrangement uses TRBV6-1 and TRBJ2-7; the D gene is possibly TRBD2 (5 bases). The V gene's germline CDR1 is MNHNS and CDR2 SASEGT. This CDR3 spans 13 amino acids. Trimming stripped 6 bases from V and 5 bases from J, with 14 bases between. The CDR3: CASSALRVNEQYV. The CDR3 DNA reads TGTGCCAGCAGCGCCTTGAGGGTGAACGAGCAGTACGTC.

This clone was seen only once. CDR3 nucleotides: TGTGCCAGTAGTTCCTCGGGGAACTATGGCTACACCTTC. Residues: CASSSSGNYGYTF. The chain carries TRBV19 and TRBJ1-2; D gene ambiguous. With 5 bases removed from V and 2 bases from J, the gap between germline ends came to 9 bases. The CDR3 is 13 amino acids. Germline assignment: CDR1 LNHDA and CDR2 SQIVND (reference sequence).

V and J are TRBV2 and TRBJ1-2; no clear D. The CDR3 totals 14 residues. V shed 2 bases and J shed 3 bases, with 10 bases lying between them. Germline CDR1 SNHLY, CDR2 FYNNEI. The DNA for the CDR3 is TGTGCCAGCAGTGAACGGGGTACGGACTATGGCTACACCTTC. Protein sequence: CASSERGTDYGYTF.